This TCR beta chain comes out of a study of control samples from healthy donors and cancer patients. Germline V CDR1 and CDR2: MNHEY, SMNVEV (reference sequence). CDR3 length equals 12 residues. V lost 8 bases and J 6 bases, leaving 14 bases between the germline ends. TCRdb's copy holds only in-frame clones and misses some; the assay was immunoSEQ multiplex PCR. The sample holds about 120,000 clones; about 90% are singletons and the top ten take 2.1%. This receptor was obtained from a woman between 50 and 59 years old in good health. Sequencing was performed on blood. The chain is built from TRBV27 and TRBJ2-7, with D possibly TRBD2 on 5 matching bases. CDR3 sequence: CASSTPGFEQYF. The CDR3 DNA sequence: TGTGCCAGCTCTACCCCGGGATTCGAGCAGTACTTC.